A selection of T cell receptor beta chains follows, all from one sample in a study of response to subunit inactivated influenza vaccine. TCRdb itself ran the RT-PCR reads through MiXCR, one entry per CDR3 protein. The sample carries about 480,000 distinct CDR3 sequences, 9.5% to 13% recorded once. This sample comprised PBMCs from blood, obtained roughly 48 days after vaccination. The receptors derive from a man aged 50 to 60 who received an inactivated influenza vaccine. Each CDR3 is given with its conserved first and last residue. Each record gives: CDR3 DNA, CDR3 protein, V gene, J gene, clone size, D gene. The D gene is left open where the match is weak. Rows give clone size only sometimes, using once, few, many, or a class for an expanded clone.

DNA: TGTGCCAGCAGATCCGGGACAGTAACCCACAATGAGCAGTTCTTC; CDR3: CASRSGTVTHNEQFF; V: TRBV6-2/TRBV6-3; J: TRBJ2-1; size: NA; D: TRBD1
DNA: TGCGCCAGCAGCAGAGCTACGGAGAGCTACGAGCAGTACTTC; CDR3: CASSRATESYEQYF; V: TRBV4-1; J: TRBJ2-7; size: NA; D: NA
DNA: TGCGCCAGCAGCTTGGTACAAAGCTCCTACAATGAGCAGTTCTTC; CDR3: CASSLVQSSYNEQFF; V: TRBV5-1; J: TRBJ2-1; size: NA; D: NA
DNA: TGCAGCGCCCTCATAGGGGGCGAATATGGCTACACCTTC; CDR3: CSALIGGEYGYTF; V: TRBV29-1; J: TRBJ1-2; size: many; D: TRBD1
DNA: TGCAGTGCACCCCGGGAGACCCAGTACTTC; CDR3: CSAPRETQYF; V: TRBV20-1; J: TRBJ2-5; size: many; D: NA
DNA: TGTGCCAGCAGCCCTAAGGACAGGGCTGGAGAGACCCAGTACTTC; CDR3: CASSPKDRAGETQYF; V: TRBV7-3; J: TRBJ2-5; size: NA; D: TRBD1
DNA: TGCGCCAGCAGCCAAGAACTACGGGACTCCTACGAGCAGTACTTC; CDR3: CASSQELRDSYEQYF; V: TRBV4-3; J: TRBJ2-7; size: many; D: NA
DNA: TGCGCCAGCAGCCAAGACGGCCAGGGGGGCACCGGGGAGCTGTTTTTT; CDR3: CASSQDGQGGTGELFF; V: TRBV4-3; J: TRBJ2-2; size: NA; D: NA
DNA: TGTGCCAGCAGCTTAGCGGACAGGGCCAGCTATGGCTACACCTTC; CDR3: CASSLADRASYGYTF; V: TRBV7-9; J: TRBJ1-2; size: NA; D: TRBD1
DNA: TGTGCCAGCAGCCAAGGAACGCGTGACCGGAAAGCTTTCTTT; CDR3: CASSQGTRDRKAFF; V: TRBV3-1; J: TRBJ1-1; size: NA; D: NA
DNA: TGCGCCAGCAGCTTGATAGGAGGTGGATACGGCACAGATACGCAGTATTTT; CDR3: CASSLIGGGYGTDTQYF; V: TRBV5-1; J: TRBJ2-3; size: few; D: NA
DNA: TGCAGTGCTAGTGATCATGGGGAGACCCAGTACTTC; CDR3: CSASDHGETQYF; V: TRBV20-1; J: TRBJ2-5; size: NA; D: NA
DNA: TGTGCCAGCAGTGAAATTGGTGCGGTACCTCAAGAGACCCAGTACTTC; CDR3: CASSEIGAVPQETQYF; V: TRBV25-1; J: TRBJ2-5; size: NA; D: NA
DNA: TGCGCCAGCAGCATGGGACTACTGCAGAGCGAGCAGTTCTTC; CDR3: CASSMGLLQSEQFF; V: TRBV5-1; J: TRBJ2-1; size: NA; D: TRBD2
DNA: TGTGCCAGCAGCCAAACGTCACAAGAGACCCAGTACTTC; CDR3: CASSQTSQETQYF; V: TRBV3-1; J: TRBJ2-5; size: NA; D: NA
DNA: TGTGCCAGCAGCTCTGCTAGCGGGCTTAGCTCCTACAATGAGCAGTTCTTC; CDR3: CASSSASGLSSYNEQFF; V: TRBV11-2; J: TRBJ2-1; size: few; D: TRBD2
DNA: TGCGCCAGCAGCACCGGGACTAGCGGGGGGATAGATACGCAGTATTTT; CDR3: CASSTGTSGGIDTQYF; V: TRBV5-1; J: TRBJ2-3; size: NA; D: TRBD2
DNA: TGTGCCAGCAGCGCCCAACCACATCCCATAGCGGGAGTGGTCTACAATGAGCAGTTCTTC; CDR3: CASSAQPHPIAGVVYNEQFF; V: TRBV11-2; J: TRBJ2-1; size: NA; D: TRBD2
DNA: TGTGCCAGCAGTTTTTGGGGGCTGGAGACCCAGTACTTC; CDR3: CASSFWGLETQYF; V: TRBV14; J: TRBJ2-5; size: many; D: NA
DNA: TGTGCCAGCAGCATACTAGGGTCCGGGACAGGGGCTGAAGCTTTCTTT; CDR3: CASSILGSGTGAEAFF; V: TRBV11-2; J: TRBJ1-1; size: NA; D: TRBD1
DNA: TGCAGTGCTAGAGATTTTCTAGCGGGGTCCTACGAGCAGTACTTC; CDR3: CSARDFLAGSYEQYF; V: TRBV20-1; J: TRBJ2-7; size: few; D: TRBD2
DNA: TGTGCCAGCAGTTCTGGCGATGCGGCTGGGGAGACCCAGTACTTC; CDR3: CASSSGDAAGETQYF; V: TRBV28; J: TRBJ2-5; size: NA; D: NA
DNA: TGTGCCAGCAGTTTAGCGATAAGGGGGTGGGATGAGCAGTTCTTC; CDR3: CASSLAIRGWDEQFF; V: TRBV27; J: TRBJ2-1; size: few; D: NA
DNA: TGTGCCAGCAGCTTATCACTAGCGGGGCCCTACGAGCAGTACTTC; CDR3: CASSLSLAGPYEQYF; V: TRBV7-2; J: TRBJ2-7; size: few; D: TRBD2
DNA: TGTGCCAGCAGCCAAGATGGGGGACTAGCTACAGATACGCAGTATTTT; CDR3: CASSQDGGLATDTQYF; V: TRBV4-2; J: TRBJ2-3; size: NA; D: TRBD2
DNA: TGCAGTGCTAGAGATAGTACGATAGGAGGGACTAGCGGGACTCAGTTCTTC; CDR3: CSARDSTIGGTSGTQFF; V: TRBV20-1; J: TRBJ2-1; size: NA; D: TRBD2
DNA: TGCGCCAGCAGCTTGGGGGGACAGGCAAGCACAGATACGCAGTATTTT; CDR3: CASSLGGQASTDTQYF; V: TRBV5-1; J: TRBJ2-3; size: many; D: TRBD1
DNA: TGTGCCAGCAGTTACGATTCGGGGCGGGACATTCAGTACTTC; CDR3: CASSYDSGRDIQYF; V: TRBV6-5; J: TRBJ2-4; size: NA; D: NA
DNA: TGTGCCAGCAGTTACGACGCCACCTACGAGCAGTACTTC; CDR3: CASSYDATYEQYF; V: TRBV6-6; J: TRBJ2-7; size: NA; D: NA
DNA: TGCAGTGCTAGAGGCGGACGGCCCAATCAGCCCCAGCATTTT; CDR3: CSARGGRPNQPQHF; V: TRBV20-1; J: TRBJ1-5; size: NA; D: NA
DNA: TGTGCCAGCAGCTTAGTCATAGGGACTCAGCCCCAGCATTTT; CDR3: CASSLVIGTQPQHF; V: TRBV7-2; J: TRBJ1-5; size: NA; D: NA
DNA: TGTGCCACCAAGGGGGCAATTCAAGAGACCCAGTACTTC; CDR3: CATKGAIQETQYF; V: TRBV28; J: TRBJ2-5; size: NA; D: TRBD1
DNA: TGTGCCAGCTCATCCGTGACCTACGAGCAGTACTTC; CDR3: CASSSVTYEQYF; V: TRBV28; J: TRBJ2-7; size: many; D: NA
DNA: TGTGCTAGTGGTCTCAAAGACAATGAGCAGTTTTTC; CDR3: CASGLKDNEQFF; V: TRBV12-5; J: TRBJ2-1; size: NA; D: NA
DNA: TGCGCCAGCAGCCAAGATTTAAGAAGGGGAAATGAAAAACTGTTTTTT; CDR3: CASSQDLRRGNEKLFF; V: TRBV4-3; J: TRBJ1-4; size: many; D: NA
DNA: TGCGCCAGCAGTGAGAAATTCGGGACAGGGGGTTTGGACGAGCAGTACTTC; CDR3: CASSEKFGTGGLDEQYF; V: TRBV10-2; J: TRBJ2-7; size: many; D: TRBD1
DNA: TGTGCCAGCAGCAAGGGACAGTCAGGAAACACCATATATTTT; CDR3: CASSKGQSGNTIYF; V: TRBV7-8; J: TRBJ1-3; size: many; D: TRBD1
DNA: TGTGCCAGCAGTTTAGGGGGCAGCGGGCCCAGGGAGCAGTACTTC; CDR3: CASSLGGSGPREQYF; V: TRBV12-3/TRBV12-4; J: TRBJ2-7; size: few; D: NA
DNA: TGCGCCAGCAGCTTGGTGATCGGGACGACCCAAGAGACCCAGTACTTC; CDR3: CASSLVIGTTQETQYF; V: TRBV5-1; J: TRBJ2-5; size: few; D: NA
DNA: TGTGCCATCAGTGATGTAGCGGGGGGGTACTCAGATACGCAGTATTTT; CDR3: CAISDVAGGYSDTQYF; V: TRBV10-3; J: TRBJ2-3; size: NA; D: TRBD2
DNA: TGTGCCAGCAGTTTTTCGGGAAGACAGCCCCAGCATTTT; CDR3: CASSFSGRQPQHF; V: TRBV12-3/TRBV12-4; J: TRBJ1-5; size: NA; D: NA
DNA: TGTGCCAGCAGTTTTCAGGACAGGGCCACTGAAGCTTTCTTT; CDR3: CASSFQDRATEAFF; V: TRBV28; J: TRBJ1-1; size: NA; D: TRBD1